This T cell receptor beta chain was retrieved from a study of shared clonotypes between healthy human individuals. Sequencing used immunoSEQ multiplex PCR; TCRdb keeps in-frame clones, though not all of them. Of 1,400,000 or so clones in the sample, 98% were seen once. V was shortened by 5 bases and J by 4 bases, with 8 bases between the two germline ends. Looked up from germline, CDR1 is SGHVS and CDR2 is FQNEAQ. This CDR3 region has 12 residues. This TCR came from a man aged 30-40 years in good health. The chain joins TRBV7-8 to TRBJ2-5; D is unresolved. The sequenced sample consisted of naive CD4+ T cells sorted from blood. Subset given: CD45RA+ positively selected. The chain's CDR3 is CASSGLRETQYF. The DNA for the CDR3 is TGTGCCAGCAGCGGGCTCCGAGAGACCCAGTACTTC.